Listed here are 18 T cell receptor beta chains from one sample, sequenced in a study of read filtering for tumor transcriptome and immune sequencing. This library used around 400 ng RNA and molecular barcoded adaptors spanning alpha/delta and beta/gamma chains. One entry per CDR3 protein, called by TCRdb with MiXCR from the reads. The data show 85,000 or so distinct CDR3 sequences, roughly an eighth seen once. The sample consisted of a population of CD138-negative cells sorted from bone marrow. These receptors were obtained from a donor aged 40 or over with multiple myeloma.

This clonotype occurred many times. This chain connects TRBV3-1 to TRBJ1-1, with D perhaps TRBD1 (6 bases). CDR1 and CDR2 from the germline V gene are LGHDT and YNNKEL (reference sequence). Trimming removed 1 base from V and 1 base from J, with 10 bases in between. This CDR3 spans 15 amino acids. The CDR3 coding sequence is TGTGCCAGCAGCCAAGGGTCAGGGGCGAACACTGAAGCTTTCTTT. Translation gives CASSQGSGANTEAFF.

With regard to this clonotype: This may be a read error: a much more frequent sequence differs by one nucleotide. CDR3 coding DNA: TGTGCCAGTAGGAGGAGCGGGAGACCCACAGATGCGCAGTATTTT. The encoded protein is CASRRSGRPTDAQYF. The chain carries TRBV19 and TRBJ2-3; 8 nucleotides line up with TRBD2. The CDR3 has 15 amino acids. Germline CDR1 is LNHDA and CDR2 is SQIVND (reference sequence).

This clonotype came up a few times. A clone one base away is much larger, so this may be a read error. V is TRBV12-3 or TRBV12-4 and J is TRBJ2-1; D gene uncertain. The CDR3 runs 13 residues. V shed 6 bases and J shed 2 bases, with 8 bases lying between them. The CDR3 sequence: CASRWGTYNEQFF. In nucleotides, the CDR3 is TGTGCCAGCAGATGGGGAACCTACAATGAGCAGTTCTTC.

This clonotype appeared many times. The chain links TRBV20-1 to TRBJ1-1; TRBD1 matches at 10 bases. Germline V gene sequence: CDR1 DFQATT, CDR2 SNEGSKA (reference sequence). There are 14 residues in the CDR3. Trimming cost V 5 bases and J 4 bases; bases outside gene matches: 7. CDR3 sequence (DNA): TGCAGTGCTTATCACGGGGACAGGGGCACTGAAGCTTTCTTT. Translation gives CSAYHGDRGTEAFF.

V gene TRBV5-1 combines with J gene TRBJ2-2; tentatively, D is TRBD2 (5 bases). The CDR3 spans 16 residues. Looked up from germline, CDR1 is SGHRS and CDR2 is YFSETQ. Trimming removed 0 bases from V and 5 bases from J, with 14 bases in between. The CDR3 is CASSLAIPSGTGELFF. Here the CDR3 DNA reads TGCGCCAGCAGCTTGGCCATCCCCTCGGGGACCGGGGAGCTGTTTTTT.

This clonotype was counted at least ten times. This chain uses TRBV2 with TRBJ2-7, with 8 bases aligning to TRBD1. The V and J ends lost 6 bases and 7 bases, in that order; junction bases with no gene match: 8. The CDR3 is 13 residues long. Germline V gives CDR1 SNHLY, CDR2 FYNNEI. CDR3 nucleotide sequence: TGTGCCAGCAGCCGGGGACAGGCCTGGGAGCAGTACTTC. Its translation is CASSRGQAWEQYF.

For this clonotype: Since a much larger clone is just one base distant, this may be a read error. This chain links TRBV6-2 or TRBV6-3 with TRBJ2-7; 9 bases align to TRBD2. CDR3 size: 16 residues. Unmatched junction bases numbered 13, after V lost 6 bases and J lost 4 bases. Germline loops: CDR1 MNHEY, CDR2 SVGEGT. CDR3 in amino acids: CASRRLSGSDVYEQYF. The DNA for the CDR3 is TGTGCCAGCAGGCGACTTAGCGGGAGCGATGTGTACGAGCAGTACTTC.

This clonotype appeared many times. This chain connects TRBV29-1 to TRBJ1-1, with D unresolved. Germline CDR1 and CDR2: SQVTM and ANQGSEA. V dropped 7 bases and J dropped 0 bases, with 6 bases sitting between them. The CDR3 loop spans 11 amino acids. The chain's CDR3 is CSAQVNTEAFF. The DNA for the CDR3 is TGCAGCGCCCAAGTGAACACTGAAGCTTTCTTT.

Many counts were recorded for this clonotype. The CDR3 region is CASSFGGGAALTEAFF. DNA for the CDR3: TGCGCCAGCAGCTTTGGGGGGGGAGCGGCTTTGACTGAAGCTTTCTTT. This chain joins TRBV5-1 and TRBJ1-1; D may be TRBD1 (5 bases). Deletions cut 2 bases from V and 5 bases from J, with 19 bases between. In germline, CDR1 is SGHRS, CDR2 YFSETQ. The CDR3 runs 16 residues. The whole variable domain, remainder taken from reference TRBV5-1 and TRBJ1-1, is KAGVTQTPRYLIKTRGQQVTLSCSPISGHRSVSWYQQTPGQGLQFLFEYFSETQRNKGNFPGRFSGRQFSNSRSEMNVSTLELGDSALYLCASSFGGGAALTEAFFGQGTRLTVV.

The rearrangement joins TRBV18 to TRBJ2-3; unclear D gene. The CDR3 contains 14 residues. Germline values: CDR1 KGHSH, CDR2 LQKENI. The V gene lost 6 bases and the J gene lost 3 bases, with 13 bases spanning the gap. The CDR3 DNA is TGTGCCAGCTCCCCCTTGGAATCGACAGATACGCAGTATTTT. This codes for CASSPLESTDTQYF.

This chain uses TRBV29-1 with TRBJ2-5, with 7 bases that match TRBD2. Germline V CDR1 and CDR2: SQVTM, ANQGSEA. The CDR3 spans 13 residues. Trimming took 3 bases from V and 0 from J; bases not matched to a gene: 1. The CDR3 region has the DNA TGCAGCGTTGAGGGGGGGTACCAAGAGACCCAGTACTTC. This translates into CSVEGGYQETQYF.

The table lists this clonotype with many counts. The chain joins TRBV5-1 to TRBJ2-5; D not resolved. The CDR3 loop spans 14 amino acids. Germline V CDR1 and CDR2: SGHRS, YFSETQ. Trimming removed 1 base at V and 4 bases at J, with 11 bases between. CDR3 protein: CASSLLQVGETQYF. The DNA for the CDR3 is TGCGCCAGCAGCTTGCTTCAGGTTGGAGAGACCCAGTACTTC.

This clonotype was picked up many times. The gene calls are TRBV6-1 and TRBJ1-1; no clear D. Between the trimmed V and J ends, which lost 5 bases and 3 bases, there was a span of 10 bases. Germline values: CDR1 MNHNS, CDR2 SASEGT. This CDR3 contains 13 residues. The CDR3 region has the DNA TGTGCCAGCAGTTACTCGAGATACACTGAAGCTTTCTTT. Its translation is CASSYSRYTEAFF.

This clonotype was counted many times. This chain connects TRBV7-9 to TRBJ1-2; D is unresolved. The V end lost 2 bases, the J end lost 0 bases, and 7 bases lay between the germline ends. In germline, CDR1 is SEHNR, CDR2 FQNEAQ (reference sequence). This CDR3 region has 14 residues. CDR3: CASSLRGSNYGYTF. The CDR3 region has the DNA TGTGCCAGCAGCTTACGGGGTTCTAACTATGGCTACACCTTC.

This rearrangement joins TRBV27 to TRBJ1-1; 11 bases fit TRBD1. Germline loops: CDR1 MNHEY, CDR2 SMNVEV (reference sequence). This CDR3 has 13 residues. J was trimmed by 8 bases and V by 5 bases; bases with no gene match: 4. As DNA, the CDR3 is TGTGCCAGCAGTGCCCGGACAGGGGGCGAAGCTTTCTTT. It yields the protein CASSARTGGEAFF.

The rearrangement links TRBV20-1 to TRBJ1-1; TRBD1 is a possible D gene (6 bases). CDR3 length: 14 amino acids. V lost 0 bases and J 1 base, leaving 9 bases between the germline ends. Germline V gene sequence: CDR1 DFQATT, CDR2 SNEGSKA (reference sequence). In DNA form, the CDR3 reads TGCAGTGCTAGAGATGAGGGGGGGAACACTGAAGCTTTCTTT. Protein product: CSARDEGGNTEAFF.

This clonotype was detected many times. This chain uses TRBV27 with TRBJ2-1; 12 bases fit TRBD1. With 1 base clipped from V and 6 bases from J, the junction kept 4 bases outside the gene matches. Germline CDR1 reads MNHEY; CDR2 reads SMNVEV (reference sequence). The CDR3 runs to 16 residues. The CDR3 region has the DNA TGTGCCAGCAGTTTATTCGGGACAGGGGGCCCCAATGAGCAGTTCTTC. The encoded protein is CASSLFGTGGPNEQFF.

This sequence joins TRBV25-1 and TRBJ2-7; 8 bases are a match to TRBD1. Unmatched junction bases numbered 7, after V lost 4 bases and J lost 2 bases. CDR3 size: 15 residues. Germline V gene sequence: CDR1 MGHDK, CDR2 SYGVNS. This CDR3 is CASSVRQGQAYEQYF. The CDR3 DNA reads TGTGCCAGCAGTGTCCGACAGGGACAGGCCTACGAGCAGTACTTC.